The TCR beta chain described here comes from a study of beta chain features in type 1 diabetes. In germline, CDR1 is SEHNR, CDR2 FQNEAQ (reference sequence). The CDR3 is made up of 18 amino acids. The trim removed 10 bases at V and 2 bases at J, leaving 15 bases unmatched. Reverse transcription of all isolated RNA meant that expressed TCRB transcripts were sequenced. Method: immunoSEQ multiplex PCR; TCRdb's copy keeps in-frame clones and lacks some. The sample shows roughly 250,000 clones, roughly 9.6% of them seen only once. This TCR derives from a woman aged 18-29 years in good health. This chain links TRBV7-9 with TRBJ1-3; TRBD1 agrees at 12 bases. Material for sequencing was naive CD4+ T cells from blood. The CDR3 DNA is TGTGCCATCGCCGGGACAGGGGGCCGTACCTCTGCTGGAAACACCATATATTTT. This encodes CAIAGTGGRTSAGNTIYF. Together with reference TRBV7-9 and TRBJ1-3, the CDR3 gives the full variable domain: DTGVSQNPRHKITKRGQNVTFRCDPISEHNRLYWYRQTLGQGPEFLTYFQNEAQLEKSRLLSDRFSAERPKGSFSTLEIQRTEQGDSAMYLCAIAGTGGRTSAGNTIYFGEGSWLTVV.